This T cell receptor (beta chain) was sequenced for a study of CD8+ T cells in alopecia areata. Following RNA extraction, reverse transcription yielded cDNA that acted as the sequencing template. Clones were read by immunoSEQ multiplex PCR, and TCRdb kept only the in-frame ones, dropping some. The sample has some 190,000 clones, roughly 66% seen once; the top ten hold approximately 1%. This CDR3 has 14 amino acids. Per germline, CDR1 SGHRS and CDR2 YFSETQ. V lost 1 base and J 2 bases, leaving 9 bases between the germline ends. Stated treatment: oral pan-JAK inhibitor, 5-10 mg twice daily. This clone has ten or more counts.

This clonotype was obtained from a human donor with alopecia areata. The chain links TRBV5-1 to TRBJ1-1; D gene unclear. The sequencing here drew on CD4+ T cells sorted from blood, taken at week 24, from a patient treated with tofacitinib. In DNA form, the CDR3 reads TGCGCCAGCAGCTTGATGTCCAGTAACACTGAAGCTTTCTTT. It translates to CASSLMSSNTEAFF.